This T cell receptor (beta chain) was captured in a study of T cell repertoires in breast cancer (dated by TCRdb to 2016 to 2017). Describing the broader study: Samples profiled in the study came from tumors, lymph nodes and peripheral blood lymphocytes of breast cancer patients, along with peripheral blood from healthy control donors. Tumor-free lymph nodes were processed without enzymatic digestion, and blood samples were separated by Ficoll. The majority of the roughly 21 patient tumors analyzed for shared TCRs were ER+/PR+. Tumors and tumor-involved lymph nodes were minced, digested with Liberase and DNase, and then passed through 70-um and 40-um filters. The controls were nine healthy donors whose age range was similar to that of the patients. Because breast cancer has a low mutational burden and common mutations are rare, the study reasoned that TCRs shared between breast cancer patients would target shared antigens. On average, roughly 500,000 sequences per sample and 7.5 to 10 reads per input cell were obtained by sequencing.

As regards this clonotype: Its antigen target is currently unknown. A junction end diverges from the germline sequence, so it may reflect a read error.

The library was built by means of emulsion pairing. Unpaired genes were suppressed by a second nested PCR with blocking oligos, after which a third nested PCR added Illumina adaptors and barcodes. Each master mix for emulsion RT-PCR held roughly 5,000-260,000 T cells along with C-region, Stepout and V-region primers. The emulsions were generated using the Micellula Emulsion and Purification Kit, and the RT-PCR was run with Qiagen OneStep RT-PCR reagents. The pooled libraries were sequenced on an Illumina MiSeq using paired-end 2 x 250 reads. Turning to the authors' computational methods: In Galaxy, read pairs were joined and then clipped at the engineered overlap into separate alpha and beta files, and any unclipped reads were discarded. Alpha-beta pairs were assigned with CompleteTCR, a MiTCR-based pipeline that links chains sharing read cluster identifiers using an R script. TCR sequences that were observed only once, about 1-3.3% of the total, were removed as potential sequencing errors. TCRdb reprocessing: public reads trimmed at Q25 with fastp, clones called with MiXCR, in-frame beta chains kept. Each CDR3 protein gets just one entry, which takes the most common genes and DNA from the rows behind it. None of the V and J calls come from the authors' own analysis; TCRdb made them. The sample table contains around 43,000 distinct CDR3 sequences; only one count was recorded for roughly 42% of them. The ten largest clones represent less than 70% of the sample.

Its CDR3 holds 15 amino acids, cysteine through phenylalanine. The retained sequence is limited to the CDR3, 45 bases, with the frame set at the first base. The study used an expanded emulsion RT-PCR method with primers for all TCR V genes to analyze paired alpha-beta TCRs of CD8+ T cells. CD8+ T cells were isolated with a CD8 positive selection kit and were then incubated overnight in 8.5 to 10 IU/mL IL-2 prior to emulsion RT-PCR. Study-level results and caveats: Shared TCRs were encoded by various nucleotide sequences, which suggests selection and expansion based on antigen. Emulsion RT-PCR was regarded as qualitative rather than quantitative, because clone recovery was skewed by transcript abundance and primer differences. More than 15 TCR pairs were shared across seven or more patient tumors and were rarely found in control blood, which suggests possible tumor specificity. TRBV7 predominated among the shared TCRs, which could possibly reflect tumor recognition or a mispriming bias from eight TRBV7 primers. Compared with tumor-free nodes, tumor-involved sentinel lymph nodes shared about fourfold more TCRs with matched tumor repertoires (7.7% versus 2%). Genuine antitumor clones may have been missed because singleton TCRs were discarded and only part of each tumor was sampled.

The sample was CD8+ T cells. The chain employs TRBV12-3 or TRBV12-4 and TRBJ1-1, and 8 junctional nucleotides match TRBD1. The sequence derives from a pool of human donors with breast cancer or a healthy control (not recorded which). At the DNA level, the sequence is TGTGCCAGCAACGCCGGACAGGGACGAGGCACTAAAGCTTTCTTT. It translates to CASNAGQGRGTKAFF.